A selection of T cell receptor beta chains follows, all from one sample in a study of cytomegalovirus exposure and HLA in healthy donors. Clones were read by immunoSEQ multiplex PCR, and TCRdb kept only the in-frame ones, dropping some. Of some 170,000 clones in the sample, over 60% were seen once. Source material: PBMCs. The receptors derive from a woman aged 25 to 39 in good health and CMV-seronegative. Each CDR3 is given with its conserved first and last residue. The D gene is left open where the match is weak. The size entry is marked missing in some rows and otherwise reads once, few, many or a size class.

j_gene: TRBJ2-7
v_gene: TRBV29-1
d_gene: TRBD2
abundance: NA
CDR3aa: CSVDASGINEQYF
CDR3nt: TGCAGCGTTGATGCTAGCGGGATCAACGAGCAGTACTTC

j_gene: TRBJ2-3
v_gene: TRBV28
d_gene: TRBD1
abundance: NA
CDR3aa: CASSTSPTGGTADTQYF
CDR3nt: TGTGCCAGCAGTACCTCCCCGACAGGGGGCACCGCAGATACGCAGTATTTT

j_gene: TRBJ2-1
v_gene: TRBV5-1
d_gene: NA
abundance: few
CDR3aa: CASSLGAGSSYNEQFF
CDR3nt: TGCGCCAGCAGCTTGGGGGCGGGGAGCTCCTACAATGAGCAGTTCTTC

j_gene: TRBJ2-7
v_gene: TRBV7-6
d_gene: NA
abundance: NA
CDR3aa: CASSLRGSGDYEQYF
CDR3nt: TGTGCCAGCAGCTTACGTGGGAGTGGGGACTACGAGCAGTACTTC

j_gene: TRBJ2-2
v_gene: TRBV28
d_gene: NA
abundance: NA
CDR3aa: CASSQRLANTGELFF
CDR3nt: TGTGCCAGCAGTCAACGACTCGCGAACACCGGGGAGCTGTTTTTT

j_gene: TRBJ1-3
v_gene: TRBV19
d_gene: NA
abundance: NA
CDR3aa: CASSNYRSSGNTIYF
CDR3nt: TGTGCCAGTAGTAACTACAGGTCCTCTGGAAACACCATATATTTT

j_gene: TRBJ2-5
v_gene: TRBV25-1
d_gene: TRBD1
abundance: once
CDR3aa: CASSKDRAGETQYF
CDR3nt: TGTGCCAGCAGCAAAGACAGGGCAGGAGAGACCCAGTACTTC

j_gene: TRBJ2-3
v_gene: TRBV6-6
d_gene: TRBD2
abundance: NA
CDR3aa: CASSKLAGVDTQYF
CDR3nt: TGTGCCAGCAGTAAATTAGCGGGAGTGGATACGCAGTATTTT

j_gene: TRBJ1-2
v_gene: TRBV5-4
d_gene: TRBD1
abundance: NA
CDR3aa: CASSTGTGRNYGYTF
CDR3nt: TGTGCCAGCAGTACTGGGACAGGGAGGAACTATGGCTACACCTTC

j_gene: TRBJ2-7
v_gene: TRBV19
d_gene: TRBD1
abundance: NA
CDR3aa: CASRPGQGMYEQYF
CDR3nt: TGTGCCAGCAGGCCGGGACAGGGGATGTACGAGCAGTACTTC

j_gene: TRBJ1-1
v_gene: TRBV4-2
d_gene: NA
abundance: NA
CDR3aa: CASSQEGGSTEAFF
CDR3nt: TGTGCCAGCAGCCAAGAGGGAGGATCCACTGAAGCTTTCTTT

j_gene: TRBJ1-4
v_gene: TRBV7-2
d_gene: NA
abundance: NA
CDR3aa: CASSLVATTNEKLFF
CDR3nt: TGTGCCAGCAGCTTAGTGGCCACAACTAATGAAAAACTGTTTTTT

j_gene: TRBJ1-1
v_gene: TRBV7-6
d_gene: TRBD1
abundance: NA
CDR3aa: CASSSQTGGYTEAFF
CDR3nt: TGTGCCAGCAGCTCGCAGACAGGGGGCTACACTGAAGCTTTCTTT

j_gene: TRBJ2-1
v_gene: TRBV30
d_gene: TRBD2
abundance: few
CDR3aa: CAWSWEGEQFF
CDR3nt: TGTGCCTGGAGTTGGGAGGGCGAGCAGTTCTTC

j_gene: TRBJ2-3
v_gene: TRBV10-2
d_gene: TRBD2
abundance: NA
CDR3aa: CASSNPLAGDTDTQYF
CDR3nt: TGCGCCAGCAGTAACCCACTAGCGGGGGACACAGATACGCAGTATTTT

j_gene: TRBJ2-3
v_gene: TRBV27
d_gene: NA
abundance: NA
CDR3aa: CASAPGSTDTQYF
CDR3nt: TGTGCCAGCGCACCGGGAAGCACAGATACGCAGTATTTT

j_gene: TRBJ1-4
v_gene: TRBV15
d_gene: NA
abundance: few
CDR3aa: CATSYISNEKLFF
CDR3nt: TGTGCCACCTCGTACATTTCGAATGAAAAACTGTTTTTT

j_gene: TRBJ2-1
v_gene: TRBV2
d_gene: NA
abundance: NA
CDR3aa: CASSERSDSYNEQFF
CDR3nt: TGTGCCAGCAGTGAACGGAGCGACTCCTACAATGAGCAGTTCTTC

j_gene: TRBJ2-7
v_gene: TRBV5-1
d_gene: TRBD2
abundance: NA
CDR3aa: CASSWGGVADYEQYF
CDR3nt: TGCGCCAGCAGCTGGGGGGGGGTGGCAGACTACGAGCAGTACTTC

j_gene: TRBJ2-3
v_gene: TRBV15
d_gene: TRBD2
abundance: NA
CDR3aa: CATSRAAGAPDTQYF
CDR3nt: TGTGCCACCAGCAGAGCTGCGGGAGCGCCAGATACGCAGTATTTT

j_gene: TRBJ2-7
v_gene: TRBV28
d_gene: NA
abundance: once
CDR3aa: CASSTGGEEDEQYF
CDR3nt: TGTGCCAGCTCAACAGGAGGGGAGGAAGACGAGCAGTACTTC

j_gene: TRBJ2-3
v_gene: TRBV6-4
d_gene: TRBD1
abundance: few
CDR3aa: CASSDGQGADTQYF
CDR3nt: TGTGCCAGCAGTGACGGACAGGGGGCAGATACGCAGTATTTT

j_gene: TRBJ2-3
v_gene: TRBV11-3
d_gene: NA
abundance: NA
CDR3aa: CASSLGAAATDTQYF
CDR3nt: TGTGCCAGCAGCTTAGGGGCAGCAGCCACAGATACGCAGTATTTT

j_gene: TRBJ2-2
v_gene: TRBV5-1
d_gene: TRBD2
abundance: NA
CDR3aa: CASSSAGGYGELFF
CDR3nt: TGCGCCAGCAGCTCGGCGGGGGGTTACGGGGAGCTGTTTTTT

j_gene: TRBJ1-2
v_gene: TRBV6-5
d_gene: NA
abundance: NA
CDR3aa: CASSLQVDYGYTF
CDR3nt: TGTGCCAGCAGTTTACAGGTGGACTATGGCTACACCTTC